Listed below are T cell receptor beta chains from one sample, sequenced in a study of blood T cell repertoires in COVID-19. Sequencing was performed with immunoSEQ multiplex PCR; in TCRdb, only in-frame clones are kept and a portion is missing. Of around 81,000 clones in the sample, 70% to 85% were seen once. The sequenced sample was peripheral blood. The receptors were sampled from a human donor in a cohort sampled during active COVID-19. CDR3s include the opening cysteine and the closing phenylalanine or tryptophan.

J: TRBJ2-4; V: TRBV4-2; CDR3: CASSQAASGGILAKNIQYF
J: TRBJ2-7; V: TRBV5-6; CDR3: CASSLYYEQYF
J: TRBJ2-6; V: TRBV10-3; CDR3: CAISESNWLSGANVLTF
J: TRBJ1-1; V: TRBV28; CDR3: CASSPSSEAFF
J: TRBJ2-3; V: TRBV10-3; CDR3: CAIRKERGLTDTQYF
J: TRBJ1-4; V: TRBV30; CDR3: CAWNQGSNEKLFF
J: TRBJ1-5; V: TRBV23-1; CDR3: CASSHGTGGQPQHF
J: TRBJ2-7; V: TRBV2; CDR3: CASSFLRGNEQYF
J: TRBJ2-7; V: TRBV5-1; CDR3: CASSLEPRAPYEQYF
J: TRBJ1-6; V: TRBV19; CDR3: CASSIRTPNSPLHF
J: TRBJ1-3; V: TRBV7-9; CDR3: CASSPSTDTIYF
J: TRBJ2-2; V: TRBV2; CDR3: CASSFAGTENTGELFF
J: TRBJ1-4; V: TRBV29-1; CDR3: CSVNPEGKLFF
J: TRBJ1-3; V: TRBV30; CDR3: CAWKQGNSGNTIYF
J: TRBJ2-2; V: TRBV5-6; CDR3: CASSLLGGGRRELFF
J: TRBJ2-3; V: TRBV5-1; CDR3: CASSLGHTGDTQYF